The 27 T cell receptor beta chains below come from one sample, sequenced in a study of Tregs in tolerant kidney transplant recipients. Only in-frame clones appear in the TCRdb table, and some are missing; sequencing was by immunoSEQ multiplex PCR. There are around 52,000 clones in the sample; 65% to 85% occur only once, and 4% to 6.5% lies in the top ten. The material sequenced was CD4+ T cells from blood. These receptors all come from a human donor in good health.

This clone has only one observation. The V call is TRBV29-1, the J call TRBJ1-2; D possibly corresponds to TRBD1 (5 bases). The CDR3 has 14 amino acids. V lost 4 bases and J 5 bases, leaving 17 bases between the germline ends. Germline values: CDR1 SQVTM, CDR2 ANQGSEA. CDR3 amino acids: CSVGGAGTGYGYTF. The CDR3 bases are TGCAGCGTTGGAGGGGCGGGAACGGGGTATGGCTACACCTTC.

This rearrangement joins TRBV30 to TRBJ2-7; TRBD1 or TRBD2 may be the D gene (6 bases each). The CDR3 is 12 amino acids. CDR1 and CDR2 (germline): GTSNPN, SVGIG (reference sequence). V lost 5 bases to trimming and J lost 5 bases, with 13 bases between them. CDR3 nucleotide sequence: TGTGCCTGGCTCAGGGGAGGAAACGAGCAGTACTTC. Protein sequence: CAWLRGGNEQYF.

The rearrangement uses TRBV5-1 and TRBJ2-3; D is perhaps TRBD2 (5 bases). Germline V gene lookup returns CDR1 SGHRS and CDR2 YFSETQ. The CDR3 sequence is 15 residues long. V lost 0 bases, J lost 4 bases, and 12 bases lay in between. The CDR3, as DNA: TGCGCCAGCAGCTTGGTGGGAGATGAGGCAGATACGCAGTATTTT. This sequence encodes CASSLVGDEADTQYF.

This clone was detected a few times. The chain recombines TRBV11-1 with TRBJ1-1; TRBD1 matches 7 bases. The V gene's germline CDR1 is SGHAT and CDR2 FQDESV (reference sequence). CDR3 size: 13 residues. Trimming cost V 5 bases and J 1 base; bases outside gene matches: 1. CDR3 amino acids: CASSGDRNTEAFF. The CDR3 bases are TGTGCCAGCAGCGGGGACAGGAACACTGAAGCTTTCTTT.

This sequence joins TRBV5-1 and TRBJ2-1; 8 bases map to TRBD2. This CDR3 comprises 17 residues. Unmatched junction bases numbered 5, after V lost 0 bases and J lost 0 bases. Per germline, CDR1 SGHRS and CDR2 YFSETQ. CDR3 region: CASSLAGGASSYNEQFF. The DNA for the CDR3 is TGCGCCAGCAGCTTGGCCGGGGGGGCGAGCTCCTACAATGAGCAGTTCTTC.

This clone was seen more than once but under ten times. Other DNA sequences from this sample encode an identical CDR3 as well. The chain employs TRBV5-1 and TRBJ2-2; 11 nucleotides match TRBD2. Trimming removed 2 bases from V and 4 bases from J; junction bases left unmatched: 4. The CDR3 runs to 16 residues. CDR1 is SGHRS and CDR2 is YFSETQ in the germline V gene. The CDR3 DNA is TGCGCCAGCAGCTTAAGGACTAGCGGGTCCACCGGGGAGCTGTTTTTT. Residues: CASSLRTSGSTGELFF.

CDR3 sequence (DNA): TGTGCCAGCGAGACAGGCCCTCGCACAGATACGCAGTATTTT. This sequence encodes CASETGPRTDTQYF. This sequence joins TRBV21-1 and TRBJ2-3; the tabulated D call, TRBD1, remains unverified against the DNA. TRBV21-1 is reported as a pseudogene. The CDR3 has 14 residues.

The chain recombines TRBV12-5 with TRBJ2-7; 9 bases match TRBD1. After removal of 5 bases from V and 3 bases from J, the junction contained 14 bases not matched to a gene. Looked up from germline, CDR1 is LGHNT and CDR2 is FRNRAP. The CDR3 has 17 amino acids. Here the CDR3 reads CASGPHDYRDRDYEQYF. CDR3 in DNA: TGTGCTAGTGGTCCCCACGATTACCGGGACAGGGACTACGAGCAGTACTTC.

This sequence joins TRBV5-1 and TRBJ1-1; possibly TRBD1 for D (6 bases). The CDR3 covers 14 residues. Germline V gene lookup returns CDR1 SGHRS and CDR2 YFSETQ. Trimming cost V 4 bases and J 4 bases, with 14 bases left between them. CDR3: CASSLRGFGTEAFF. In DNA, the CDR3 is TGCGCCAGCAGCCTCAGGGGATTTGGCACTGAAGCTTTCTTT. Full variable domain (missing parts from reference TRBV5-1 and TRBJ1-1): KAGVTQTPRYLIKTRGQQVTLSCSPISGHRSVSWYQQTPGQGLQFLFEYFSETQRNKGNFPGRFSGRQFSNSRSEMNVSTLELGDSALYLCASSLRGFGTEAFFGQGTRLTVV.

This clone was recorded a few times. V gene TRBV5-1 combines with J gene TRBJ1-1; D is possibly TRBD1 (5 bases). From germline, CDR1 is SGHRS and CDR2 YFSETQ. The CDR3 is 14 amino acids. Deletions cut 4 bases from V and 6 bases from J, with 16 bases between. CDR3 DNA: TGCGCCAGCAGCCCCGGGCAGGGATTCGCTGAAGCTTTCTTT. It translates to CASSPGQGFAEAFF.

The chain links TRBV2 to TRBJ1-4; D gene unclear. This CDR3 contains 14 residues. CDR1 is SNHLY, CDR2 FYNNEI, per germline. Trimming stripped 6 bases from V and 1 base from J, with 9 bases between. Here the CDR3 DNA reads TGTGCCAGCAGGCGACTGATAACTAATGAAAAACTGTTTTTT. Translating gives CASRRLITNEKLFF.

The chain combines TRBV5-1 with TRBJ2-3, with D possibly being TRBD2 (5 bases). There are 15 residues in the CDR3. V was trimmed by 4 bases and J by 2 bases, leaving 14 bases between them. CDR1 is SGHRS and CDR2 is YFSETQ in the germline V gene. The CDR3 nucleotides read TGCGCCAGCAGCCCGGGGTCGCTGATCACAGATACGCAGTATTTT. Residues: CASSPGSLITDTQYF. The complete variable domain, with remaining parts taken from reference TRBV5-1 and TRBJ2-3, reads KAGVTQTPRYLIKTRGQQVTLSCSPISGHRSVSWYQQTPGQGLQFLFEYFSETQRNKGNFPGRFSGRQFSNSRSEMNVSTLELGDSALYLCASSPGSLITDTQYFGPGTRLTVL.

By share, this clone counts as medium-sized (0.01 to 0.1%). The chain links TRBV29-1 to TRBJ2-1; D is unresolved. V lost 7 bases to trimming and J lost 9 bases, with 13 bases between them. The CDR3 is 11 amino acids. Germline CDR1 and CDR2: SQVTM and ANQGSEA. The CDR3: CSADKGGEQFF. CDR3 DNA: TGCAGCGCTGACAAAGGCGGTGAGCAGTTCTTC.

The rearrangement joins TRBV4-1 to TRBJ1-6; D gene ambiguous. V lost 0 bases and J lost 0, with 15 bases in between. The germline V gene encodes CDR1 MGHRA and CDR2 YSYEKL. This CDR3 is built from 19 residues. The CDR3 DNA is TGCGCCAGCAGCCAAGATTCGCAAAGGAAAAGCTCCTATAATTCACCCCTCCACTTT. It specifies CASSQDSQRKSSYNSPLHF.

The V call is TRBV19, the J call TRBJ1-2; no definite D call. The CDR3 extends over 14 amino acids. V was clipped by 1 base and J by 0 bases, with 6 bases between them. The germline gives CDR1 LNHDA, CDR2 SQIVND (reference sequence). The CDR3 bases are TGTGCCAGTAGTATAGTGAAAGCTAACTATGGCTACACCTTC. As protein: CASSIVKANYGYTF. The full variable domain, its missing parts supplied by reference TRBV19 and TRBJ1-2, is DGGITQSPKYLFRKEGQNVTLSCEQNLNHDAMYWYRQDPGQGLRLIYYSQIVNDFQKGDIAEGYSVSREKKESFPLTVTSAQKNPTAFYLCASSIVKANYGYTFGSGTRLTVV.

This chain links TRBV6-1 with TRBJ2-3; unclear D gene. The CDR3 length is 11 residues. CDR1 MNHNS and CDR2 SASEGT come from the germline V gene. V shed 4 bases and J shed 5 bases, with 4 bases lying between them. The CDR3 region is CASSVKDTQYF. CDR3 DNA: TGTGCCAGCAGTGTGAAAGATACGCAGTATTTT.

V is TRBV11-2 and J is TRBJ2-7, with 9 bases lining up with TRBD2. The CDR3 runs 16 residues. Germline CDR1 SGHAT, CDR2 FQNNGV. V dropped 3 bases and J dropped 3; count of bases not matched to a gene: 9. The CDR3 coding sequence is TGTGCCAGCAGCTTTACAGGAGCGGGGGGCCTCTACGAGCAGTACTTC. This translates into CASSFTGAGGLYEQYF.

Comment on this clone: In the same sample, other DNA sequences code for this CDR3. J is TRBJ2-5 and V is TRBV29-1; maybe TRBD2 (7 bases). CDR3 length: 12 residues. Trimming shortened V by 4 bases and J by 5 bases, and 11 bases separated the two germline ends. Germline V gene data show CDR1 as SQVTM and CDR2 as ANQGSEA. The CDR3 coding sequence is TGCAGCGTTGGGAGGGGGGGGGAGACCCAGTACTTC. The encoded protein is CSVGRGGETQYF.

CDR3 protein: CASSFGDRTDTQYF. The CDR3 DNA reads as TGCGCCAGCAGCTTTGGGGACCGCACAGATACGCAGTATTTT. The chain is built from TRBV5-1 and TRBJ2-3; D is possibly TRBD1 or TRBD2 (5 bases each). The germline CDR1 and CDR2 sequences are SGHRS and YFSETQ. V shed 2 bases and J shed 1 base, with 8 bases lying between them. The length of the CDR3 is 14 residues.

This rearrangement joins TRBV4-1 to TRBJ2-2, with D perhaps TRBD2 (6 bases). Trimming pared 4 bases from V and 6 bases from J, leaving 9 bases between. Per germline, CDR1 MGHRA and CDR2 YSYEKL. The CDR3 extends over 13 amino acids. CDR3 sequence: CASSRGVPGELFF. CDR3 sequence (DNA): TGCGCCAGCAGCCGGGGGGTTCCCGGGGAGCTGTTTTTT.

V is TRBV11-2 and J is TRBJ2-5, with D possibly TRBD2 on 6 matching bases. Trimming removed 7 bases from V and 2 bases from J, with 14 bases in between. Germline V gene lookup returns CDR1 SGHAT and CDR2 FQNNGV. There are 14 residues in the CDR3. CDR3 loop: CASTESGTQETQYF. CDR3 bases: TGTGCCAGCACCGAATCCGGGACTCAAGAGACCCAGTACTTC.

The sample holds a few counts of this clone. Other DNA sequences of this sample code for an identical CDR3. The CDR3 DNA is TGCGCCAGCAGCACGGGCGGCCCTACAGATACGCAGTATTTT. Protein sequence: CASSTGGPTDTQYF. The J gene is TRBJ2-3, the V gene TRBV5-1; D uncertain. Germline CDR1 is SGHRS and CDR2 is YFSETQ. V was pared by 4 bases and J by 3 bases, with 12 bases between. CDR3 length: 14 residues.

The chain links TRBV5-6 to TRBJ2-7, with 7 bases that match TRBD1. This CDR3 spans 15 amino acids. CDR1 SGHDT and CDR2 YYEEEE come from the germline V gene. J lost 5 bases, V lost 5 bases, and 13 bases had no gene match. The CDR3: CASRKPGQTYNEQYF. The CDR3 DNA sequence: TGTGCCAGCAGAAAACCGGGACAGACGTACAACGAGCAGTACTTC.

The rearrangement uses TRBV19 and TRBJ2-7; D is perhaps TRBD1 (6 bases). Trimming stripped 7 bases from V and 4 bases from J, with 17 bases between. This CDR3 comprises 14 residues. CDR1 and CDR2 (germline): LNHDA, SQIVND (reference sequence). Here the CDR3 reads CASKPAGESYEQYF. The DNA for the CDR3 is TGTGCCAGTAAACCCGCAGGGGAGTCATACGAGCAGTACTTC.

The chain joins TRBV2 to TRBJ1-3; D may be TRBD1 (6 bases). This CDR3 has 13 amino acids. Germline values: CDR1 SNHLY, CDR2 FYNNEI. Trimming removed 7 bases at V and 3 bases at J, with 10 bases between. The CDR3 bases are TGTGCCAGCATTCGAGGGGGTGGAAACACCATATATTTT. Protein sequence: CASIRGGGNTIYF.

This clone is labeled as medium-sized. The rearrangement links TRBV11-2 to TRBJ2-1; 10 nucleotides align to TRBD2. With V trimmed by 0 bases and J by 14 bases, 10 bases remained unmatched. There are 15 residues in the CDR3. Germline lookup yields CDR1 SGHAT and CDR2 FQNNGV. The CDR3 sequence: CASSLDRIAGGREFF. The CDR3 DNA follows: TGTGCCAGCAGCTTAGATCGGATAGCGGGAGGACGGGAGTTCTTC. The full variable domain, with the rest looked up from reference TRBV11-2 and TRBJ2-1, is EAGVAQSPRYKIIEKRQSVAFWCNPISGHATLYWYQQILGQGPKLLIQFQNNGVVDDSQLPKDRFSAERLKGVDSTLKIQPAKLEDSAVYLCASSLDRIAGGREFFGPGTRLTVL.

The chain is built from TRBV2 and TRBJ1-2; D gene unclear. The CDR3 sequence is 14 residues long. Germline values: CDR1 SNHLY, CDR2 FYNNEI. V shed 6 bases and J shed 0 bases, with 11 bases lying between them. The CDR3 nucleotides read TGTGCCAGCAGACCCTCGCCGGCTAACTATGGCTACACCTTC. It translates to CASRPSPANYGYTF.